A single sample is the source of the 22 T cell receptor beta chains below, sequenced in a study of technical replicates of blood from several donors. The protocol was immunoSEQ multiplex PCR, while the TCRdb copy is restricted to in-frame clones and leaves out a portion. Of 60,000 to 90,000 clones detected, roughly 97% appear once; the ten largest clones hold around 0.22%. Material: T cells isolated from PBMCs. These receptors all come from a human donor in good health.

The CDR3 reads CASSFRGVGELFF. The CDR3 DNA reads as TGTGCCAGCAGTTTTAGGGGTGTCGGGGAGCTGTTTTTT. This chain uses TRBV27 with TRBJ2-2; TRBD1 might be the D (5 bases). Trimming took off 3 bases at V and 7 bases at J, with 9 bases between the two ends. The germline CDR1 and CDR2 sequences are MNHEY and SMNVEV (reference sequence). This CDR3 region has 13 residues.

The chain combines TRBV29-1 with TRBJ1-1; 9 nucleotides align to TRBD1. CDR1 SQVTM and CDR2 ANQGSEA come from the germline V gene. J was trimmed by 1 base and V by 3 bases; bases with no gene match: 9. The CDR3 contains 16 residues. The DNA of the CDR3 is TGCAGCGTTGAGGGGACAGGGTGGGTGGGGAACACTGAAGCTTTCTTT. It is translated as CSVEGTGWVGNTEAFF.

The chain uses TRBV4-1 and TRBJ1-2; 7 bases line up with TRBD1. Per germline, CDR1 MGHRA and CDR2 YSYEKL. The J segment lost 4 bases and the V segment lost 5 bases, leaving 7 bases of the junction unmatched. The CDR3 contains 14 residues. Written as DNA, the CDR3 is TGCGCCAGCAGCAGTTCCGGGACAGTCTATGGCTACACCTTC. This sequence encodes CASSSSGTVYGYTF.

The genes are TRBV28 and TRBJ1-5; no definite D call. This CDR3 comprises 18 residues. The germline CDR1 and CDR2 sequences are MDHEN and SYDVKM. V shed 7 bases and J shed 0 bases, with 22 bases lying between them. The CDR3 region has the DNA TGTGCCAGCATTCCCCTCGGACTCCGGAAACGTAGCAATCAGCCCCAGCATTTT. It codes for CASIPLGLRKRSNQPQHF.

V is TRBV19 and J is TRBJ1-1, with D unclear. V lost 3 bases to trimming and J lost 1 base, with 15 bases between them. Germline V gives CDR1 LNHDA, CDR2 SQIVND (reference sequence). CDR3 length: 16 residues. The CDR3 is CASSMRPEGSNTEAFF. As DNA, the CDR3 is TGTGCCAGTAGTATGAGGCCCGAGGGATCGAACACTGAAGCTTTCTTT.

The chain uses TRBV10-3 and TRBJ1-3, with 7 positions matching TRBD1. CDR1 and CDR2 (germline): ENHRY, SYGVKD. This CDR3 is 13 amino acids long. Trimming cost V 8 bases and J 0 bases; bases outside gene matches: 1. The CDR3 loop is CAIGTVSGNTIYF. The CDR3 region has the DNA TGTGCCATCGGGACAGTCTCTGGAAACACCATATATTTT.

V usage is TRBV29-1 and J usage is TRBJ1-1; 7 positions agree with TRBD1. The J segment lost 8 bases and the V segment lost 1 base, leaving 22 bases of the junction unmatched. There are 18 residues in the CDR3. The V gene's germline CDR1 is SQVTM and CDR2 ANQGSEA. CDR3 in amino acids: CSVEGVIGGYVMPPEAFF. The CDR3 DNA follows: TGCAGCGTTGAAGGAGTGATAGGGGGCTACGTAATGCCTCCCGAAGCTTTCTTT.

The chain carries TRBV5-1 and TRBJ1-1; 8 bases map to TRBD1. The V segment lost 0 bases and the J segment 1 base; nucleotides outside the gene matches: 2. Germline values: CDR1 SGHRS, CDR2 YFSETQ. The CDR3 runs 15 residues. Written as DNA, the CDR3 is TGCGCCAGCAGCTTGGGGGACAGGCGGAACACTGAAGCTTTCTTT. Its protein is CASSLGDRRNTEAFF.

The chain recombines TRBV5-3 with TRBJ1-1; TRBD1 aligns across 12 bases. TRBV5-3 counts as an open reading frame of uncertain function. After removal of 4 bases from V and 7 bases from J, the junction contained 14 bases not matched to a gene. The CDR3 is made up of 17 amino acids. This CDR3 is CARSEDRDRGLVGEAFF. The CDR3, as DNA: TGTGCCAGAAGCGAAGACCGGGACAGGGGGCTTGTTGGTGAAGCTTTCTTT.

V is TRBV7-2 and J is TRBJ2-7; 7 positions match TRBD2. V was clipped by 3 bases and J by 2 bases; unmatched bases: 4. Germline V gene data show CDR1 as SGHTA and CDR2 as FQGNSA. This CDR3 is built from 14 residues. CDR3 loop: CASSFQRGPYEQYF. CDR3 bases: TGTGCCAGCAGCTTCCAGCGGGGTCCCTACGAGCAGTACTTC.

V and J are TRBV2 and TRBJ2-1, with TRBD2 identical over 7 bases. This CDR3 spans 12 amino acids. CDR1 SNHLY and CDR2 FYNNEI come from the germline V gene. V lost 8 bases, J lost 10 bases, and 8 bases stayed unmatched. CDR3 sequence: CASSRDYGEQFF. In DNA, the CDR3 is TGTGCCAGCTCACGGGACTATGGAGAGCAGTTCTTC.

In DNA, the CDR3 is TGTGCCAGCAGTAAGGGGACAGGGGTTGATGGCTACACCTTC. Translated: CASSKGTGVDGYTF. The J gene is TRBJ1-2, the V gene TRBV7-6, with 10 bases fitting TRBD1. This CDR3 region has 14 residues. V trimming: 6 bases; J trimming: 6 bases; junction bases outside the gene matches: 7. Germline V lookup: CDR1 SGHVS, CDR2 FNYEAQ. Full variable domain (outside the CDR3, taken from reference TRBV7-6 and TRBJ1-2): GAGVSQSPRYKVTKRGQDVALRCDPISGHVSLYWYRQALGQGPEFLTYFNYEAQQDKSGLPNDRFSAERPEGSISTLTIQRTEQRDSAMYRCASSKGTGVDGYTFGSGTRLTVV.

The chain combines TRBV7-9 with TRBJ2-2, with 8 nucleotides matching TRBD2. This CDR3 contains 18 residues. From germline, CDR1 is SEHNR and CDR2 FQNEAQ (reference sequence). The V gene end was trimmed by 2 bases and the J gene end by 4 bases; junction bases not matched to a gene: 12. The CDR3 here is CASSLPGLVGAATGELFF. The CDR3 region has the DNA TGTGCCAGCAGCTTACCGGGACTAGTGGGTGCGGCCACCGGGGAGCTGTTTTTT.

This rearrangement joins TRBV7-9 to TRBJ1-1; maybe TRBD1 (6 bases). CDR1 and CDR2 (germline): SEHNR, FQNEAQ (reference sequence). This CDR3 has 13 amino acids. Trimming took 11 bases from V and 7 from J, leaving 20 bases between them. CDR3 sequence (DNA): TGTGCCCCTACCCCATCCGGGACAAATGAAGCTTTCTTT. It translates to CAPTPSGTNEAFF.

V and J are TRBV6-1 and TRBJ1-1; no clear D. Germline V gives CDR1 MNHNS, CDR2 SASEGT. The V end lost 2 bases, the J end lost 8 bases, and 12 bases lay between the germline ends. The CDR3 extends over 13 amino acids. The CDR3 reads CASSEKRGSEAFF. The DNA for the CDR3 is TGTGCCAGCAGTGAAAAGAGAGGGAGCGAAGCTTTCTTT.

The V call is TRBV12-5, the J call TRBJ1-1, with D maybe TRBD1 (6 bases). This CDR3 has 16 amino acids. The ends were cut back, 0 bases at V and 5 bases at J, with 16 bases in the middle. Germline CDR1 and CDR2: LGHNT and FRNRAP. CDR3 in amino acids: CASGLVTGQGRTEAFF. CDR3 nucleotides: TGTGCTAGTGGTTTGGTGACGGGGCAGGGGCGAACTGAAGCTTTCTTT.

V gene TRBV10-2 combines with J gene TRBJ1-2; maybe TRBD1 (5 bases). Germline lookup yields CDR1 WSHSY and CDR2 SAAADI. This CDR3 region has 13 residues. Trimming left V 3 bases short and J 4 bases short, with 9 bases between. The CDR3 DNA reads TGCGCCAGCAGTGACGGGGGGGGCTATGGCTACACCTTC. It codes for CASSDGGGYGYTF.

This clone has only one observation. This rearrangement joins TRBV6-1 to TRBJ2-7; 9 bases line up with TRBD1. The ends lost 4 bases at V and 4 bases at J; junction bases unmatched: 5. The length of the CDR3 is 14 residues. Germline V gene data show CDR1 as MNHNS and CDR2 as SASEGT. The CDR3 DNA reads TGTGCCAGCAGTGTCCGGGACAGGGCATACGAGCAGTACTTC. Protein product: CASSVRDRAYEQYF.

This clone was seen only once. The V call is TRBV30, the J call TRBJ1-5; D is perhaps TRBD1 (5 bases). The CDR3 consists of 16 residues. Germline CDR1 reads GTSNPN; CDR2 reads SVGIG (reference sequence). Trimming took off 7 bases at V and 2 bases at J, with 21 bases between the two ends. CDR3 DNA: TGTGCCTATGGAGCCGGGGGACGGAATGGCAATCAGCCCCAGCATTTT. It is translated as CAYGAGGRNGNQPQHF.

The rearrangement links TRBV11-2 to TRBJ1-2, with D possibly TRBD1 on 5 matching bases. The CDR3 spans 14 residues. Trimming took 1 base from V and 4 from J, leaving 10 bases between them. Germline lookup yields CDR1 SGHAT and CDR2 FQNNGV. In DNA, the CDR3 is TGTGCCAGCAGCTTAGGGGCAGGGCCCTATGGCTACACCTTC. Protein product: CASSLGAGPYGYTF. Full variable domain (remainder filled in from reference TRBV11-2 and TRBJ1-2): EAGVAQSPRYKIIEKRQSVAFWCNPISGHATLYWYQQILGQGPKLLIQFQNNGVVDDSQLPKDRFSAERLKGVDSTLKIQPAKLEDSAVYLCASSLGAGPYGYTFGSGTRLTVV.

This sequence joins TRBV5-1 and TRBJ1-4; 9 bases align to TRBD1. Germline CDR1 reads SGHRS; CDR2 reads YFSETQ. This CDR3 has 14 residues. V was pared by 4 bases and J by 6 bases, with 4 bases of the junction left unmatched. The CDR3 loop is CASSEGQGDEKLFF. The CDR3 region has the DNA TGCGCCAGCAGCGAGGGACAGGGCGATGAAAAACTGTTTTTT.

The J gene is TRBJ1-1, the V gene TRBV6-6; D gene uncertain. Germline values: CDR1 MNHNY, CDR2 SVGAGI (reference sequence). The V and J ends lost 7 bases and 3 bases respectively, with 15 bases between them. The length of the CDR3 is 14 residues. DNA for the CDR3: TGTGCCAGCACCACGGGTGGAGGCGACACTGAAGCTTTCTTT. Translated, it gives CASTTGGGDTEAFF.